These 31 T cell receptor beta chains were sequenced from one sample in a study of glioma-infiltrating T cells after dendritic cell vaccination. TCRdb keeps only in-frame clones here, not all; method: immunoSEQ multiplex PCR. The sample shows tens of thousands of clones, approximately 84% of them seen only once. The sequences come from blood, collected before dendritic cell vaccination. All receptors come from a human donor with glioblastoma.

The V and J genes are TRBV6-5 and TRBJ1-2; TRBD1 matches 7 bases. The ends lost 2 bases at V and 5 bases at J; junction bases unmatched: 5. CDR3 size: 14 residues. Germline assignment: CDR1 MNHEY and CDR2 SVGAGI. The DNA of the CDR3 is TGTGCCAGCAGTTACCGGGGACAGTTATATGGCTACACCTTC. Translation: CASSYRGQLYGYTF.

The DNA for the CDR3 is TGTGCCAGTAGTATAGAGGGGGACAGCTCCTACGAGCAGTACTTC. It codes for CASSIEGDSSYEQYF. The genes are TRBV19 and TRBJ2-7; 7 bases agree with TRBD1. CDR1 and CDR2 from the germline V gene are LNHDA and SQIVND (reference sequence). This CDR3 has 15 amino acids. The V segment lost 0 bases and the J segment 0 bases; nucleotides outside the gene matches: 2.

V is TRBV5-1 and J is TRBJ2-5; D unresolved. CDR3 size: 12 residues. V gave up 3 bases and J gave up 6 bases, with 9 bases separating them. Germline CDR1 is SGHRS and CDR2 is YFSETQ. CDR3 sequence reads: CASSSYSQTQYF. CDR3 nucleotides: TGCGCCAGCAGCTCCTACTCCCAGACCCAGTACTTC.

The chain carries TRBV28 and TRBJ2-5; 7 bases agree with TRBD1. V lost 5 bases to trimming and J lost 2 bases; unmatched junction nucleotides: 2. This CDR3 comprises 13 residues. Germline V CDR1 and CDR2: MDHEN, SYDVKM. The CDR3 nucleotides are TGTGCCAGCAGTCCGGGACAGCAAGAGACCCAGTACTTC. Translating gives CASSPGQQETQYF.

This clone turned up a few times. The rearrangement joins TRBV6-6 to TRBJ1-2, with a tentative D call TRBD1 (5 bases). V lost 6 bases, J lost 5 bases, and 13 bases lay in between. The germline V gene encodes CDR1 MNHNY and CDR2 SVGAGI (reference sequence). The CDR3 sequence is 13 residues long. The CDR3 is CASSPDRGYGYTF. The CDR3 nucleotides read TGTGCCAGCAGCCCCGACAGAGGTTATGGCTACACCTTC.

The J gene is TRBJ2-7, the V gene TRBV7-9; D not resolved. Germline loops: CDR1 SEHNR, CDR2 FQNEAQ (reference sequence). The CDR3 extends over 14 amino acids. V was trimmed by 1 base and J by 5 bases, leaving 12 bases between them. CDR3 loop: CASSLGGSINEQYF. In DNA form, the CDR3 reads TGTGCCAGCAGCTTAGGAGGTAGTATCAACGAGCAGTACTTC.

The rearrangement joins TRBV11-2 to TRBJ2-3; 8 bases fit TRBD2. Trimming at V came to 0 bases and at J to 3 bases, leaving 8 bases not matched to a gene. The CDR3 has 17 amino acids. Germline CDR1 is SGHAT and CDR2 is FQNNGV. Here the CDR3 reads CASSLDLSGVVTDTQYF. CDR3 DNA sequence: TGTGCCAGCAGCTTAGATCTTAGCGGGGTAGTTACAGATACGCAGTATTTT.

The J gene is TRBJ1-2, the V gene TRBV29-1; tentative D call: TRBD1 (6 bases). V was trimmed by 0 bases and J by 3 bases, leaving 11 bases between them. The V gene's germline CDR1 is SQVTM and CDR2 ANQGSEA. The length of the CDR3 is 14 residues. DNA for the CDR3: TGCAGCGTTGAAGATCCTACAGGGTACTATGGCTACACCTTC. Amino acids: CSVEDPTGYYGYTF.

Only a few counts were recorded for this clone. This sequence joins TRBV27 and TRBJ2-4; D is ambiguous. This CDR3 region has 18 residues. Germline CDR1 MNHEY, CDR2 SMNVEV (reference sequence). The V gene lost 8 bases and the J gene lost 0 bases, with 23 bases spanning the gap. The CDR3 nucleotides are TGTGCCAGCGGAAAAAACGGTAGACAAGTCCTAGCCAAAAACATTCAGTACTTC. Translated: CASGKNGRQVLAKNIQYF.

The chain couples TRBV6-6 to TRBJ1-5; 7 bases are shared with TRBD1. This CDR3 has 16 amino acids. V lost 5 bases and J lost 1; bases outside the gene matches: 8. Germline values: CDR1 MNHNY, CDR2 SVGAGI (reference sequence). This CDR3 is CASSTYRGSSNQPQHF. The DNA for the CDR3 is TGTGCCAGCAGTACCTACAGGGGTTCAAGCAATCAGCCCCAGCATTTT.

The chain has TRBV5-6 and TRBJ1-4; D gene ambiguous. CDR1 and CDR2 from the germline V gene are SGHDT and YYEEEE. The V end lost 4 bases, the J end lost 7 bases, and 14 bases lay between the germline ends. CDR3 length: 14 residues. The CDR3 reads CASSLGLEGEKLFF. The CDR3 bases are TGTGCCAGCAGCCTGGGTCTTGAGGGTGAAAAACTGTTTTTT.

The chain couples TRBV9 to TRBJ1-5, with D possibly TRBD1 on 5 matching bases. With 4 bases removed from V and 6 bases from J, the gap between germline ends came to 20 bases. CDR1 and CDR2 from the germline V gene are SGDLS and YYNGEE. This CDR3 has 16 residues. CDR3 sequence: CASSLNREGRGQPQHF. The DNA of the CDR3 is TGTGCCAGCAGCCTTAATAGGGAGGGGCGGGGTCAGCCCCAGCATTTT.

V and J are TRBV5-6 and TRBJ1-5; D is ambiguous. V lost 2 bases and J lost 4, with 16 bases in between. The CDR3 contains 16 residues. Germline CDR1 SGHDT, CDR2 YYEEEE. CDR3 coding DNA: TGTGCCAGCAGCTTTAACTCACTAACGGGGAATCAGCCCCAGCATTTT. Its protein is CASSFNSLTGNQPQHF.

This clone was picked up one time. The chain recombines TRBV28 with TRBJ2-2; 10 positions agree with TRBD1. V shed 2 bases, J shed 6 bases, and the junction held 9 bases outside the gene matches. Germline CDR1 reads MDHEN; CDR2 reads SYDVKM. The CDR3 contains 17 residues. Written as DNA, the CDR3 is TGTGCCAGCAGTTTAACCCTCCCCGGGACAGGGGCCGGGGAGCTGTTTTTT. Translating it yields CASSLTLPGTGAGELFF.

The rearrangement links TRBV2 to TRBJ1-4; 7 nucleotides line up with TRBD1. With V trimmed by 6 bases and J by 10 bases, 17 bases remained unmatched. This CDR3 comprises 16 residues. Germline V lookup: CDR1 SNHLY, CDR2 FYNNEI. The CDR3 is CASSRQGLSTEGKLFF. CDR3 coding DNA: TGTGCCAGCAGCCGACAGGGTCTAAGCACAGAGGGAAAACTGTTTTTT.

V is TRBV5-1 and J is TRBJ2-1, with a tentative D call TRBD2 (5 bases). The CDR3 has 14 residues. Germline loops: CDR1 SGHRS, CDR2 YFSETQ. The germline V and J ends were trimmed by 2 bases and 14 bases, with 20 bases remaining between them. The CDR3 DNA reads TGCGCCAGCAGCTTAGTCTCCCGGGATAGGGTTAAGTTCTTC. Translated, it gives CASSLVSRDRVKFF.

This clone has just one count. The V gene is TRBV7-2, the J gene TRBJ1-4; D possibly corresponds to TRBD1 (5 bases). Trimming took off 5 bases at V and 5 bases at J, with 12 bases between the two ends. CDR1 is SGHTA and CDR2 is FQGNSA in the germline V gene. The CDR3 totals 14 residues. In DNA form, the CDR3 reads TGTGCCAGCAGCCGAGACAGCACCAATGAAAAACTGTTTTTT. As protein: CASSRDSTNEKLFF.

The CDR3 sequence: CASSIVSGPGQIFYF. The CDR3 DNA follows: TGTGCCAGTAGTATAGTTTCTGGCCCGGGACAGATCTTTTACTTC. This chain links TRBV19 with TRBJ2-7; 7 nucleotides line up with TRBD1. The CDR3 has 15 residues. V shed 1 base, J shed 13 bases, and the junction held 16 bases outside the gene matches. CDR1 and CDR2 from the germline V gene are LNHDA and SQIVND (reference sequence).

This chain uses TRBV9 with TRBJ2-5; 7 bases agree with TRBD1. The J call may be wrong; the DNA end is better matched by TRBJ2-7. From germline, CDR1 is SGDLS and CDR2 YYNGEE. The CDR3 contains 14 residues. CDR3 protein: CASSVGGTDYEQYF. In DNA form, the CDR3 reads TGTGCCAGCAGCGTAGGAGGGACAGATTACGAGCAGTACTTC.

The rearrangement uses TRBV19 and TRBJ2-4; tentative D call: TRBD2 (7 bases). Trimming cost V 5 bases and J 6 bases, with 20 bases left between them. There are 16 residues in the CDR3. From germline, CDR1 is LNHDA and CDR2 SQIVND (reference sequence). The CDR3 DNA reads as TGTGCCAGTAGTCCCTCTGTCGGGGGGCCGGTAAACATTCAGTACTTC. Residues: CASSPSVGGPVNIQYF.

DNA for the CDR3: TGTGCCAGCAGCCAGGCAGGGGTCTCCTACGAGCAGTACTTC. Translating it yields CASSQAGVSYEQYF. This chain links TRBV14 with TRBJ2-7, with D possibly matching TRBD1 (6 bases). The V end was cut by 3 bases, the J end by 0 bases, with 9 bases between. The CDR3 is made up of 14 amino acids. Germline V gene lookup returns CDR1 SGHDN and CDR2 FVKESK.

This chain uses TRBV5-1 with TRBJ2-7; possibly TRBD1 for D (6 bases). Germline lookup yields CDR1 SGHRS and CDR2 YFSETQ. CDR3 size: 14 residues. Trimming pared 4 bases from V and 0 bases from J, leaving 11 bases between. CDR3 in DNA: TGCGCCAGCAGCCCCGGGACACTCTCCTACGAGCAGTACTTC. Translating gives CASSPGTLSYEQYF.

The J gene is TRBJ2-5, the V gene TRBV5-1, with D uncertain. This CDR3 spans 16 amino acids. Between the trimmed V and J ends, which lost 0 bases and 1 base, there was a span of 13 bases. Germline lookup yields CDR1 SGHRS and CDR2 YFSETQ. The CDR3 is CASSLALVRTQETQYF. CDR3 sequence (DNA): TGCGCCAGCAGCTTGGCCCTCGTGAGAACCCAAGAGACCCAGTACTTC.

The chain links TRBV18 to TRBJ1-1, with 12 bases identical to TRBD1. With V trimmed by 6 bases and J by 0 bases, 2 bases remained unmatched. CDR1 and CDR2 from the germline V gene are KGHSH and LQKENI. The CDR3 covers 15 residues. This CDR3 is CASSGQGAMNTEAFF. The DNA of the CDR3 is TGTGCCAGCTCGGGACAGGGGGCGATGAACACTGAAGCTTTCTTT.

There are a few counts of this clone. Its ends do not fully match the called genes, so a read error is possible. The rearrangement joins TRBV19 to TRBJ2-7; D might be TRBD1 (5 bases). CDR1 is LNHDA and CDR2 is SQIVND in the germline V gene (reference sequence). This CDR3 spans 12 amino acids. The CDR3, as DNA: TGTGCCAGTAGCACCCATAGGGGCCGCCTGATATTC. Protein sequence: CASSTHRGRLIF.

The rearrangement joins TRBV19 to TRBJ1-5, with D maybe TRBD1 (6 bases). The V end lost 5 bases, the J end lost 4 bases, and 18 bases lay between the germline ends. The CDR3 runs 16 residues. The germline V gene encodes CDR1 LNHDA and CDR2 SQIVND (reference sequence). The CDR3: CASSLRTGSNNQPQHF. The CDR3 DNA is TGTGCCAGTAGTTTACGAACAGGGAGCAATAATCAGCCCCAGCATTTT.

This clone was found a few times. This chain's CDR3 is CASSLEGVGAEAFF. The CDR3 coding sequence is TGTGCCAGCAGCTTAGAGGGGGTCGGAGCTGAAGCTTTCTTT. The chain recombines TRBV7-9 with TRBJ1-1; TRBD1 is a possible D gene (6 bases). With 1 base removed from V and 6 bases from J, the gap between germline ends came to 12 bases. In germline, CDR1 is SEHNR, CDR2 FQNEAQ (reference sequence). The length of the CDR3 is 14 residues.

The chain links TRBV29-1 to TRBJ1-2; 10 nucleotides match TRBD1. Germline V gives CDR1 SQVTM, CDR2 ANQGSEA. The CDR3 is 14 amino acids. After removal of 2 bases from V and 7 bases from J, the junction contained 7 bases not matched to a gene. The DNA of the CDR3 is TGCAGCGTTGAATGGCCGACAGGGGGCGGTGGCTACACCTTC. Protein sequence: CSVEWPTGGGGYTF.

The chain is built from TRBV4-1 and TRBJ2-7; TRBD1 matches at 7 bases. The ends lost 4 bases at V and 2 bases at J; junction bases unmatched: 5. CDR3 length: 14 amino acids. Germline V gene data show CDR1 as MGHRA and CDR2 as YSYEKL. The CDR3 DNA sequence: TGCGCCAGCAGCCTGGTTGGACAGGCCTACGAGCAGTACTTC. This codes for CASSLVGQAYEQYF.

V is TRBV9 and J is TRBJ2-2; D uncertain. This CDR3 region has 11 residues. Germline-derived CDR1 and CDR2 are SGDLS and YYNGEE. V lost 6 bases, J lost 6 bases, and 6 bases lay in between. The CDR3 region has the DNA TGTGCCAGCAAATCTCCCGGGGAGCTGTTTTTT. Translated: CASKSPGELFF.

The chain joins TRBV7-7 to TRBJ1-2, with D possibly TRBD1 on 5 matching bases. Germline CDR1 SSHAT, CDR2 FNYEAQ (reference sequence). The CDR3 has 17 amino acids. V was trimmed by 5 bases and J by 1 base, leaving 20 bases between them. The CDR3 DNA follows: TGTGCCAGCAGCCCTCAGCAGGGCCAGAATGATAACTATGGCTACACCTTC. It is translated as CASSPQQGQNDNYGYTF.